Presented here are 21 T cell receptor beta chains from one specimen sequenced in a study of response to subunit inactivated influenza vaccine. TCRdb ran MiXCR on the RT-PCR reads and lists one entry per CDR3 protein. Altogether about 500,000 distinct CDR3 sequences are present, 16% being singletons, with the ten largest covering less than 4%. This specimen was CD4+ T cells sorted from PBMCs, taken around 25 months after vaccination. Receptors originate from a man aged 45 to 75 who received an inactivated influenza vaccine.

The rearrangement links TRBV29-1 to TRBJ2-7; D gene uncertain. The V gene's germline CDR1 is SQVTM and CDR2 ANQGSEA. The V gene lost 7 bases and the J gene lost 5 bases, with 15 bases spanning the gap. The CDR3 has 12 residues. The CDR3 region is CSGLEGPHEQYF. In DNA, the CDR3 is TGCAGCGGACTGGAAGGGCCCCACGAGCAGTACTTC.

This clonotype has a single count. The V call is TRBV18, the J call TRBJ1-2; D gene uncertain. CDR1 is KGHSH and CDR2 is LQKENI in the germline V gene. V was shortened by 6 bases and J by 8 bases, with 19 bases between the two germline ends. The CDR3 length is 14 residues. CDR3 in DNA: TGTGCCAGCTCGCCAAAATCAGGACGAGAGGGCTACACCTTC. It specifies CASSPKSGREGYTF.

This clonotype was counted a few times. The V call is TRBV10-3, the J call TRBJ2-3; 11 bases fit TRBD2. V lost 7 bases and J lost 5; bases outside the gene matches: 5. This CDR3 has 14 residues. Germline lookup yields CDR1 ENHRY and CDR2 SYGVKD. The CDR3 region has the DNA TGTGCCATCAAAACTAGCGGGGGTGAAGATACGCAGTATTTT. Amino acids: CAIKTSGGEDTQYF.

The chain employs TRBV12-3 or TRBV12-4 and TRBJ2-4; the D call may be TRBD1 or TRBD2 (6 bases each). Trimming pared 5 bases from V and 3 bases from J, leaving 14 bases between. The CDR3 sequence is 15 residues long. The CDR3 here is CASSPGARDKNIQYF. DNA for the CDR3: TGTGCCAGCAGTCCGGGGGCCAGGGACAAAAACATTCAGTACTTC.

In this sample, this clonotype turned up a few times. The chain uses TRBV7-9 and TRBJ1-2; 8 bases align to TRBD1. Germline-derived CDR1 and CDR2 are SEHNR and FQNEAQ (reference sequence). V lost 6 bases to trimming and J lost 6 bases; unmatched junction nucleotides: 15. This CDR3 has 16 amino acids. The CDR3 here is CASSRIPTGEIDGYTF. In DNA form, the CDR3 reads TGTGCCAGCAGTCGTATCCCGACAGGGGAAATCGATGGCTACACCTTC.

CDR3 bases: TGTGCCAGCAGCCTAAGCGGTTCCTTGAAAGGCTACACCTTC. Translated, it gives CASSLSGSLKGYTF. The chain links TRBV3-1 to TRBJ1-2; D is ambiguous. CDR1 LGHDT and CDR2 YNNKEL come from the germline V gene (reference sequence). The CDR3 covers 14 residues. Trimming shortened V by 4 bases and J by 8 bases, and 17 bases separated the two germline ends.

CDR3 bases: TGTGCCAGCAGCCCGGGACGGTTATCAGATACGCAGTATTTT. Amino acid sequence: CASSPGRLSDTQYF. The rearrangement joins TRBV7-9 to TRBJ2-3; D may be TRBD1 or TRBD2 (5 bases each). The CDR3 has 14 residues. Between the trimmed V and J ends, which lost 5 bases and 4 bases, there was a span of 13 bases. CDR1 SEHNR and CDR2 FQNEAQ come from the germline V gene (reference sequence).

Concerning this clonotype: One base away lies a much larger clone, so this may be a sequencing read error. V gene TRBV27 combines with J gene TRBJ2-3; D gene uncertain. This CDR3 region has 12 residues. The germline gives CDR1 MNHEY, CDR2 SMNVEV (reference sequence). CDR3 nucleotides: TGTGCCGGCAGCACTAGCACAGATACGCAGTATTTT. Encoded protein: CAGSTSTDTQYF.

This clonotype has just a few counts. J is TRBJ2-1 and V is TRBV14; 9 bases align to TRBD2. The CDR3 loop spans 13 amino acids. Germline V gene data show CDR1 as SGHDN and CDR2 as FVKESK. The trim removed 5 bases at V and 9 bases at J, leaving 5 bases unmatched. DNA for the CDR3: TGTGCCAGCAGCAATAGCGGGAGTCGTGAGCAGTTCTTC. Amino acid sequence: CASSNSGSREQFF.

This clonotype was found many times. The chain joins TRBV12-3 or TRBV12-4 to TRBJ2-2, with a possible D match to TRBD1 (5 bases). There are 15 residues in the CDR3. V was cut by 5 bases and J by 0 bases, with 10 bases left in between. DNA of the CDR3: TGTGCCAGCAGTCTGAGACAGACGAACACCGGGGAGCTGTTTTTT. Translating gives CASSLRQTNTGELFF.

The chain uses TRBV5-1 and TRBJ2-5; possible D gene TRBD2, 6 bases. The CDR3 is 15 residues long. V dropped 6 bases and J dropped 2 bases, with 17 bases sitting between them. Per the germline V gene, CDR1 is SGHRS and CDR2 is YFSETQ. CDR3 DNA: TGCGCCAGCATTCCGGGACTTCGCCCTCAAGAGACCCAGTACTTC. This encodes CASIPGLRPQETQYF.

This clonotype was observed a few times. V is TRBV5-1 and J is TRBJ2-1; D might be TRBD2 (5 bases). The CDR3 runs to 15 residues. Germline V lookup: CDR1 SGHRS, CDR2 YFSETQ. The V and J ends lost 0 bases and 7 bases respectively, with 14 bases between them. CDR3: CASSLGTPTVNEQFF. The DNA of the CDR3 is TGCGCCAGCAGCTTGGGGACTCCGACCGTTAATGAGCAGTTCTTC.

In its sample, this clonotype was seen a few times. The V and J genes are TRBV12-3 or TRBV12-4 and TRBJ1-4; 8 bases match TRBD1. Trimming removed 7 bases from V and 11 bases from J; junction bases left unmatched: 12. The CDR3 is 14 amino acids. The CDR3 spells CASNPRGPGGKLFF. CDR3 sequence (DNA): TGTGCCAGCAACCCCAGGGGGCCAGGCGGGAAACTGTTTTTT.

This chain connects TRBV28 to TRBJ2-1, with TRBD1 matching over 7 bases. With V trimmed by 5 bases and J by 10 bases, 8 bases remained unmatched. Germline CDR1 reads MDHEN; CDR2 reads SYDVKM. The CDR3 contains 13 residues. The CDR3 DNA reads TGTGCCAGCAGTCTCTTAGGGACAGCCGAGCAGTTCTTC. This sequence encodes CASSLLGTAEQFF.

The CDR3 DNA reads TGTGCCACAGGTCGGGGTAACAATGAGCAGTTCTTC. Protein product: CATGRGNNEQFF. The chain employs TRBV24-1 and TRBJ2-1; possibly TRBD2 for D (5 bases). There are 12 residues in the CDR3. Germline V CDR1 and CDR2: KGHDR, SFDVKD. V dropped 10 bases and J dropped 5 bases, with 11 bases sitting between them.

This clonotype was observed at least ten times. The chain couples TRBV6-1 to TRBJ2-7; D is perhaps TRBD1 or TRBD2 (7 bases each). V was trimmed by 6 bases and J by 2 bases, leaving 17 bases between them. Germline CDR1 and CDR2: MNHNS and SASEGT. The CDR3 runs 15 residues. Written as DNA, the CDR3 is TGTGCCAGCAGCCCCCGTCAGGGGGGGGCCTACGAGCAGTACTTC. Amino acids: CASSPRQGGAYEQYF.

This clonotype was picked up many times. The DNA for the CDR3 is TGCAGCGTCGCCGCCCTTACAGGGGTAGGCACAGATACGCAGTATTTT. This translates into CSVAALTGVGTDTQYF. This chain joins TRBV29-1 and TRBJ2-3, with 7 bases that match TRBD1. Germline-derived CDR1 and CDR2 are SQVTM and ANQGSEA. The CDR3 covers 16 residues. V shed 6 bases and J 1 base; nucleotides not matched to a gene: 13.

This clonotype has ten or more counts. The chain combines TRBV2 with TRBJ1-2; D unclear. V lost 7 bases and J lost 2, with 8 bases in between. Germline values: CDR1 SNHLY, CDR2 FYNNEI. The CDR3 is 12 residues long. The CDR3 region is CASTLTNYGYTF. CDR3 DNA sequence: TGTGCCAGCACTCTTACGAACTATGGCTACACCTTC.

This clonotype was seen a handful of times. The chain recombines TRBV29-1 with TRBJ2-5; possible D gene TRBD2, 5 bases. Germline V CDR1 and CDR2: SQVTM, ANQGSEA. This CDR3 is built from 13 residues. V gave up 7 bases and J gave up 0 bases, with 12 bases separating them. The DNA for the CDR3 is TGCAGCGCCCGGGGAAATTACCAAGAGACCCAGTACTTC. It is translated as CSARGNYQETQYF.

The V gene is TRBV15, the J gene TRBJ2-2, with a tentative D call TRBD1 (5 bases). The CDR3 runs 15 residues. The V gene lost 1 base and the J gene lost 6 bases, with 12 bases spanning the gap. Germline CDR1 LNHNV, CDR2 YYDKDF (reference sequence). The CDR3 nucleotides read TGTGCCACCAGCAGAGGAGGACACCCCCCCGGGGAGCTGTTTTTT. Encoded protein: CATSRGGHPPGELFF.

To note about this clonotype: With a much larger clone just one base away, this may be a read error. CDR3 residues: CASSLGQSNSEAFF. CDR3 bases: TGTGCCAGCAGCCTGGGACAGTCGAACTCTGAAGCTTTCTTT. The gene calls are TRBV7-9 and TRBJ1-1; TRBD1 aligns across 7 bases. Germline values: CDR1 SEHNR, CDR2 FQNEAQ (reference sequence). The CDR3 length is 14 residues.